This is a list of T cell receptor beta chains from one sample in a study of blood T cell repertoires in COVID-19. The repertoire was sequenced with immunoSEQ multiplex PCR; TCRdb's copy has only in-frame clones and lacks some. Among about 320,000 clones listed, roughly nine tenths were seen once. Sequencing was carried out using peripheral blood. These receptors all come from a man in his late teens or twenties who had recovered from COVID-19. Each CDR3 is given with its conserved first and last residue. A D gene is named only where the DNA matches it firmly.

d_call j_call v_call cdr3_nt cdr3_aa
TRBD2 TRBJ2-7 TRBV18 TGTGCCAGCTCACGTACTAGCGGGGGGATCGAGCAGTACTTC CASSRTSGGIEQYF
TRBD2 TRBJ2-3 TRBV5-4 TGTGCCAGCAGACCAGCGGGAGCGCCTGCGGATACGCAGTATTTT CASRPAGAPADTQYF
TRBD1 TRBJ2-2 TRBV18 TGTGCCAGCTCACAAAACCCCGGGACAGGGAGCACCGGGGAGCTGTTTTTT CASSQNPGTGSTGELFF
- TRBJ2-7 TRBV9 TGTGCCAGCAGCGCCAGATCGGGGGCCTACGAGCAGTACTTC CASSARSGAYEQYF
- TRBJ2-3 TRBV4-1 TGCGCCAGCAGGGAAGGGGCCACAGGGTTAGGTACGCAGTATTTT CASREGATGLGTQYF
- TRBJ1-1 TRBV2 TGTGCCAGCAAAGAGGGGGGGGCGGACACTGAAGCTTTCTTT CASKEGGADTEAFF
- TRBJ2-3 TRBV7-2 TGTGCCAGCATCCAAGTCCCCGCGGATACGCAGTATTTT CASIQVPADTQYF
- TRBJ2-5 TRBV7-2 TGTGCCAGCAGCTTAGGAGGCGGGTTCCAAGAGACCCAGTACTTC CASSLGGGFQETQYF
TRBD1 TRBJ2-1 TRBV19 TGTGCCAGTAGTACGTTGGACAGGTACAATGAGCAGTTCTTC CASSTLDRYNEQFF
TRBD2 TRBJ2-1 TRBV18 TGTGCCAGCTCCCCACCCGGGGGGGACTACAATGAGCAGTTCTTC CASSPPGGDYNEQFF
TRBD1 TRBJ2-2 TRBV6-2/TRBV6-3 TGTGCCAGCAGTTCTACAGGGGGGACCGGGGAGCTGTTTTTT CASSSTGGTGELFF
TRBD1 TRBJ1-3 TRBV30 TGTGCCTGGAGCAGGGGGTTTGGAAACACCATATATTTT CAWSRGFGNTIYF
TRBD1 TRBJ1-4 TRBV7-6 TGTGCCAGCAGCCTGACGACCGGGACAGTTGGTGAAAAACTGTTTTTT CASSLTTGTVGEKLFF